This entry lists 18 T cell receptor beta chains sequenced from one sample in a study of shared clonotypes between healthy human individuals. CD45RO negativity and positive selection for CCR7 defined naive CD8 cells, a population that excluded terminally differentiated effector memory CD45RA+ cells. Some clones are missing from TCRdb's copy, which holds only in-frame ones; the method was immunoSEQ multiplex PCR. The top ten hold about 1.1% of the sample, which has some 2.1 million clones, about 95% seen once. Sequencing was done on a sample of naive CD8+ T cells sorted from blood. These TCRs come from a man aged 18 to 35 in good health.

The rearrangement joins TRBV4-3 to TRBJ2-7; 9 bases are a match to TRBD2. Germline V lookup: CDR1 LGHNA, CDR2 YSLEER. The CDR3 length is 15 residues. J gave up 6 bases and V 0 bases, and 6 bases lay outside the gene matches. CDR3 DNA: TGCGCCAGCAGCCAAGATCGTAGTAGCGGGGGCGAGCAGTACTTC. Translated, it gives CASSQDRSSGGEQYF.

J is TRBJ1-1 and V is TRBV7-5. TRBV7-5 is listed as a pseudogene. The CDR3 contains 12 residues. The CDR3, as DNA: TGTGCCAGAAGCTTGTCGCAAACTGAAGCTTTCTTT. It specifies CARSLSQTEAFF.

The CDR3 sequence: CASSLGGQGSGELFF. The CDR3 coding sequence is TGTGCCAGCAGCTTAGGGGGACAGGGTTCCGGGGAGCTGTTTTTT. The rearrangement uses TRBV13 and TRBJ2-2; 9 positions match TRBD1. Germline-derived CDR1 and CDR2 are PRHDT and FYEKMQ (reference sequence). The CDR3 is made up of 15 amino acids. V was pared by 0 bases and J by 6 bases, with 2 bases of the junction left unmatched.

V is TRBV4-3 and J is TRBJ2-2; 14 bases match TRBD2. J was trimmed by 8 bases and V by 3 bases; bases with no gene match: 5. The V gene's germline CDR1 is LGHNA and CDR2 YSLEER. The CDR3 is 16 amino acids. DNA of the CDR3: TGCGCCAGCAGCCAGGGACTAGCGGGAGAAGAAGGGGAGCTGTTTTTT. Translating it yields CASSQGLAGEEGELFF.

V gene TRBV10-2 combines with J gene TRBJ2-7; D unclear. CDR1 and CDR2 from the germline V gene are WSHSY and SAAADI. Trimming pared 2 bases from V and 7 bases from J, leaving 3 bases between. This CDR3 has 10 residues. CDR3 DNA: TGCGCCAGCAGTGAGGATGAGCAGTACTTC. Protein: CASSEDEQYF.

This clone was seen only a few times. This rearrangement joins TRBV30 to TRBJ1-2; 7 positions agree with TRBD1. Germline-derived CDR1 and CDR2 are GTSNPN and SVGIG (reference sequence). After removal of 2 bases from V and 7 bases from J, the junction contained 13 bases not matched to a gene. This CDR3 has 15 amino acids. For the CDR3, the DNA is TGTGCCTGGAGTCGGGTTAGGGCCGCAGGGGGTGGCTACACCTTC. Translated: CAWSRVRAAGGGYTF.

The rearrangement joins TRBV4-1 to TRBJ1-1, with TRBD1 as a possible D gene (5 bases). From germline, CDR1 is MGHRA and CDR2 YSYEKL. The CDR3 consists of 14 residues. With 3 bases removed from V and 7 bases from J, the gap between germline ends came to 15 bases. CDR3 nucleotide sequence: TGCGCCAGCAGCCACGAAGGGGTTGGCAGTGAAGCTTTCTTT. It is translated as CASSHEGVGSEAFF.

In DNA, the CDR3 is TGTGCCAGCAGCTCGGGACAGGGGTGGTACGAGCAGTACTTC. Residues: CASSSGQGWYEQYF. The V call is TRBV11-2, the J call TRBJ2-7, with 10 bases lining up with TRBD1. With 4 bases clipped from V and 4 bases from J, the junction kept 4 bases outside the gene matches. Germline lookup yields CDR1 SGHAT and CDR2 FQNNGV. This CDR3 contains 14 residues.

Regarding this clone: At one of its ends the junction is not consistent with the germline gene, which may arise from a read error. The chain combines TRBV7-8 with TRBJ2-7; TRBD2 aligns across 8 bases. The CDR3 extends over 17 amino acids. The germline V gene has CDR1 SGHVS and CDR2 FQNEAQ. CDR3 loop: CASSLVPLGGGVYEQYF. CDR3 in DNA: TGTGCCAGCAGTTTAGTTCCACTCGGGGGGGGCGTATACGAGCAGTACTTC.

V gene TRBV11-2 combines with J gene TRBJ2-1; 10 nucleotides line up with TRBD2. V shed 5 bases, J shed 0 bases, and the junction held 1 base outside the gene matches. Germline V gene sequence: CDR1 SGHAT, CDR2 FQNNGV. CDR3 length equals 15 residues. CDR3 amino acids: CASSPSGSSYNEQFF. DNA for the CDR3: TGTGCCAGCAGCCCTAGCGGGAGCTCCTACAATGAGCAGTTCTTC.

The genes are TRBV10-3 and TRBJ2-7; 7 bases agree with TRBD1. Trimming cost V 3 bases and J 3 bases; bases outside gene matches: 5. Looked up from germline, CDR1 is ENHRY and CDR2 is SYGVKD. The CDR3 runs 14 residues. The CDR3 DNA reads as TGTGCCATCAGTGATCCGGACAGGAACTACGAGCAGTACTTC. Translating gives CAISDPDRNYEQYF.

This clone was observed a single time. The chain joins TRBV6-5 to TRBJ2-1; TRBD2 matches at 9 bases. Germline loops: CDR1 MNHEY, CDR2 SVGAGI. The CDR3 contains 15 residues. Unmatched junction bases numbered 6, after V lost 1 base and J lost 8 bases. CDR3 DNA: TGTGCCAGCAGTTACTGGACTAGCGCTTTGGATGAGCAGTTCTTC. Encoded protein: CASSYWTSALDEQFF.

The rearrangement uses TRBV4-1 and TRBJ2-7, with a weak D call TRBD2 (6 bases). Germline V gene lookup returns CDR1 MGHRA and CDR2 YSYEKL. The CDR3 covers 13 residues. V lost 1 base, J lost 3 bases, and 7 bases lay in between. CDR3 residues: CASSQGGIYEQYF. For the CDR3, the DNA is TGCGCCAGCAGCCAAGGCGGGATCTACGAGCAGTACTTC.

The chain has TRBV9 and TRBJ2-7, with D possibly TRBD2 on 5 matching bases. V lost 3 bases and J 5 bases, leaving 9 bases between the germline ends. The CDR3 length is 12 residues. The V gene's germline CDR1 is SGDLS and CDR2 YYNGEE. Written as DNA, the CDR3 is TGTGCCAGCAGCGACCTGAGGGACGAGCAGTACTTC. It encodes CASSDLRDEQYF.

This chain joins TRBV4-1 and TRBJ2-7, with D perhaps matching TRBD1 or TRBD2 (5 bases each). V was pared by 1 base and J by 6 bases, with 16 bases between. Looked up from germline, CDR1 is MGHRA and CDR2 is YSYEKL. CDR3 length: 15 residues. This CDR3 reads CASSQGGGGAGEQYF. The CDR3 bases are TGCGCCAGCAGCCAAGGAGGCGGTGGGGCGGGCGAGCAGTACTTC.

This chain links TRBV15 with TRBJ1-1; D unresolved. This CDR3 has 14 residues. Germline assignment: CDR1 LNHNV and CDR2 YYDKDF (reference sequence). Deletions cut 1 base from V and 6 bases from J, with 12 bases between. The CDR3 nucleotides are TGTGCCACCAGCAGAGTCCCTGAGAGCCCTGAAGCTTTCTTT. It translates to CATSRVPESPEAFF.

The CDR3 nucleotides read TGCGCCAGCAGCGTAGATGGGACCTACTACGAGCAGTACTTC. It codes for CASSVDGTYYEQYF. This sequence joins TRBV5-1 and TRBJ2-7; D might be TRBD1 or TRBD2, each matching 5 bases. With 4 bases removed from V and 3 bases from J, the gap between germline ends came to 14 bases. CDR1 is SGHRS and CDR2 is YFSETQ in the germline V gene. The CDR3 extends over 14 amino acids.

The rearrangement joins TRBV14 to TRBJ2-7, with 7 bases lining up with TRBD2. The CDR3 consists of 21 residues. The V and J ends lost 0 bases and 3 bases, in that order; junction bases with no gene match: 23. The germline gives CDR1 SGHDN, CDR2 FVKESK. The CDR3 reads CASSQDIWGEVRESPFYEQYF. CDR3 nucleotides: TGTGCCAGCAGCCAAGATATATGGGGCGAGGTGCGGGAGTCTCCCTTCTACGAGCAGTACTTC.